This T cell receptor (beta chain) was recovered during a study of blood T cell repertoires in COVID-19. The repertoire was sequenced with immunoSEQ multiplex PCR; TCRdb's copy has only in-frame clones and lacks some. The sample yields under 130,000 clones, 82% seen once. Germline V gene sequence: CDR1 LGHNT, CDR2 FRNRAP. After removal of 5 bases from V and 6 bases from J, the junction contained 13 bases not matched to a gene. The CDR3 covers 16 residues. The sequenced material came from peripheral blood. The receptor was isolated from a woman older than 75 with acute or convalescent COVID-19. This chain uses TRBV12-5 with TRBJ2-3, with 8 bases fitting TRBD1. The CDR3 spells CASGGGQVPQADTQYF. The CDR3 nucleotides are TGTGCTAGTGGTGGGGGACAGGTCCCTCAGGCGGATACGCAGTATTTT.